Shown below are 32 T cell receptor beta chains from a single sample sequenced in a study of blood T cells in healthy people across ages (dated by TCRdb to about 2015). The library was made by 5' RACE. The sequencer was an Illumina HiSeq 2500. A second PCR of roughly 7 to 11 cycles was performed with a sample-barcoded 5' primer and a J-beta primer mix. TCRdb itself trimmed the public reads at Q25 with fastp, ran MiXCR and retained productive beta chains. Here each entry gathers all rows of one CDR3 protein and keeps the most common genes and DNA. The table for this sample lists about 780,000 distinct CDR3 sequences; about 42% of them were counted only once. Around 18% of the sample rests with the top ten. The sample consisted of blood. Every receptor here comes from a man older than 75 in good health.

This chain links TRBV6-6 with TRBJ2-7; TRBD2 might be the D (6 bases). Germline assignment: CDR1 MNHNY and CDR2 SVGAGI (reference sequence). There are 13 residues in the CDR3. V gave up 5 bases and J gave up 5 bases, with 13 bases separating them. The CDR3 loop reads CASSGTSGHEQYF. The DNA of the CDR3 is TGTGCCAGCAGTGGGACTTCAGGCCACGAGCAGTACTTC.

The V call is TRBV7-6, the J call TRBJ2-5, with a possible D match to TRBD2 (5 bases). This CDR3 is 14 amino acids long. V was clipped by 3 bases and J by 5 bases, with 13 bases between them. Germline V gene sequence: CDR1 SGHVS, CDR2 FNYEAQ. In DNA, the CDR3 is TGTGCCAGCAGCTTTGCTCACTCGGGGGAGACCCAGTACTTC. Its protein product is CASSFAHSGETQYF.

The chain employs TRBV10-3 and TRBJ2-2, with 9 nucleotides matching TRBD2. In germline, CDR1 is ENHRY, CDR2 SYGVKD. The trim removed 0 bases at V and 3 bases at J, leaving 8 bases unmatched. The CDR3 consists of 18 residues. CDR3 amino acids: CAISESEGLAGDTGELFF. Here the CDR3 DNA reads TGTGCCATCAGTGAGTCTGAGGGATTAGCGGGAGACACCGGGGAGCTGTTTTTT.

This clonotype has a handful of counts. The genes are TRBV10-3 and TRBJ1-4; perhaps TRBD1 as D (6 bases). The CDR3 consists of 14 residues. CDR1 is ENHRY and CDR2 is SYGVKD in the germline V gene. V was trimmed by 2 bases and J by 5 bases, leaving 9 bases between them. The CDR3 protein is CAISEGQSNEKLFF. The CDR3 nucleotides are TGTGCCATCAGTGAGGGACAGAGCAATGAAAAACTGTTTTTT.

The V and J genes are TRBV9 and TRBJ2-1; D uncertain. Germline V gene data show CDR1 as SGDLS and CDR2 as YYNGEE. Trimming left V 0 bases short and J 3 bases short, with 7 bases between. The CDR3 has 14 residues. The CDR3 reads CASSVETGYNEQFF. The CDR3 DNA reads TGTGCCAGCAGCGTAGAGACCGGCTACAATGAGCAGTTCTTC.

The rearrangement joins TRBV7-2 to TRBJ2-3, with 15 bases identical to TRBD2. CDR3 length: 18 residues. The J segment lost 6 bases and the V segment lost 1 base, leaving 8 bases of the junction unmatched. Germline CDR1 reads SGHTA; CDR2 reads FQGNSA. The CDR3 here is CASSLEGGTSGRLDTQYF. The CDR3 nucleotides read TGTGCCAGCAGCTTAGAGGGTGGGACTAGCGGGAGGTTGGATACGCAGTATTTT.

This rearrangement joins TRBV29-1 to TRBJ2-7; D might be TRBD1 (5 bases). V shed 4 bases and J shed 7 bases, with 14 bases lying between them. CDR1 SQVTM and CDR2 ANQGSEA come from the germline V gene. The CDR3 consists of 12 residues. The CDR3, as DNA: TGCAGCGTTGTGACAGAAGACAATGAGCAGTACTTC. Translation: CSVVTEDNEQYF.

This clonotype was found many times. The CDR3 DNA reads as TGTGCCAGCAGCTCTACAGGGGTGGGGGAAAAACTGTTTTTT. Encoded protein: CASSSTGVGEKLFF. This chain connects TRBV7-9 to TRBJ1-4; TRBD1 agrees at 7 bases. Germline V lookup: CDR1 SEHNR, CDR2 FQNEAQ (reference sequence). After removal of 4 bases from V and 8 bases from J, the junction contained 7 bases not matched to a gene. The length of the CDR3 is 14 residues.

This clonotype came up a few times. A read error may explain this, as a much larger clone is one base away. The chain uses TRBV27 and TRBJ2-5, with D unclear. The DNA end is more similar to TRBJ2-7, so the J call may be wrong. The CDR3 is 11 residues long. Germline V gene sequence: CDR1 MNHEY, CDR2 SMNVEV (reference sequence). CDR3 sequence reads: CASSLKGEQYF. CDR3 sequence (DNA): TGTGCCAGCAGTTTGAAGGGCGAGCAGTACTTC.

The J gene is TRBJ2-7, the V gene TRBV4-3; 8 bases are shared with TRBD2. The germline V gene encodes CDR1 LGHNA and CDR2 YSLEER. V gave up 1 base and J gave up 6 bases; unmatched junction bases: 11. The CDR3 length is 16 residues. CDR3 nucleotides: TGCGCCAGCAGCCAAGTACCTAGCGGGCCCTATTGCGAGCAGTACTTC. Translated, it gives CASSQVPSGPYCEQYF.

The genes are TRBV28 and TRBJ2-7; D perhaps matches TRBD2 (6 bases). The V end was cut by 4 bases, the J end by 0 bases, with 13 bases between. The CDR3 contains 15 residues. The germline gives CDR1 MDHEN, CDR2 SYDVKM. CDR3 in amino acids: CASSYPGDLSYEQYF. As DNA, the CDR3 is TGTGCCAGCAGTTACCCGGGGGACCTCTCCTACGAGCAGTACTTC. The variable domain in full, completed from reference TRBV28 and TRBJ2-7, reads DVKVTQSSRYLVKRTGEKVFLECVQDMDHENMFWYRQDPGLGLRLIYFSYDVKMKEKGDIPEGYSVSREKKERFSLILESASTNQTSMYLCASSYPGDLSYEQYFGPGTRLTVT.

The V and J genes are TRBV28 and TRBJ2-3; D not certain. The ends were cut back, 5 bases at V and 4 bases at J, with 22 bases in the middle. CDR1 is MDHEN, CDR2 SYDVKM, per germline. The CDR3 is 17 amino acids. Here the CDR3 reads CASSPPFLGSRADTQYF. CDR3 DNA sequence: TGTGCCAGCAGTCCCCCCTTCCTAGGATCGCGCGCAGATACGCAGTATTTT. Full variable domain (outside the CDR3, taken from reference TRBV28 and TRBJ2-3): DVKVTQSSRYLVKRTGEKVFLECVQDMDHENMFWYRQDPGLGLRLIYFSYDVKMKEKGDIPEGYSVSREKKERFSLILESASTNQTSMYLCASSPPFLGSRADTQYFGPGTRLTVL.

The rearrangement joins TRBV7-6 to TRBJ1-2, with unresolved D. V was clipped by 4 bases and J by 2 bases, with 14 bases between them. This CDR3 comprises 15 residues. The V gene's germline CDR1 is SGHVS and CDR2 FNYEAQ. In DNA, the CDR3 is TGTGCCAGCAGCTCCGCATCGGGCCACAACTATGGCTACACCTTC. Encoded protein: CASSSASGHNYGYTF.

The V and J genes are TRBV11-2 and TRBJ1-4, with D perhaps TRBD1 (6 bases). This CDR3 comprises 13 residues. Trimming stripped 5 bases from V and 8 bases from J, with 12 bases between. CDR1 is SGHAT, CDR2 FQNNGV, per germline. The CDR3 region is CASSPGAPEKLFF. CDR3 sequence (DNA): TGTGCCAGCAGCCCGGGGGCCCCCGAAAAACTGTTTTTT. The entire variable domain, with the rest obtained from reference TRBV11-2 and TRBJ1-4, is as follows: EAGVAQSPRYKIIEKRQSVAFWCNPISGHATLYWYQQILGQGPKLLIQFQNNGVVDDSQLPKDRFSAERLKGVDSTLKIQPAKLEDSAVYLCASSPGAPEKLFFGSGTQLSVL.

This chain connects TRBV20-1 to TRBJ2-7; D possibly corresponds to TRBD1 (5 bases). There are 13 residues in the CDR3. V lost 3 bases to trimming and J lost 4 bases, with 13 bases between them. Germline CDR1 and CDR2: DFQATT and SNEGSKA (reference sequence). CDR3 in amino acids: CSASGAEGYEQYF. In DNA form, the CDR3 reads TGCAGTGCTAGTGGGGCAGAAGGTTACGAGCAGTACTTC.

This sequence joins TRBV20-1 and TRBJ1-5, with 9 bases matching TRBD1. This CDR3 spans 15 amino acids. J was trimmed by 4 bases and V by 5 bases; bases with no gene match: 9. Germline assignment: CDR1 DFQATT and CDR2 SNEGSKA (reference sequence). The CDR3 loop is CSADRTGDGNQPQHF. The CDR3 DNA reads as TGCAGTGCTGACCGGACAGGGGATGGAAATCAGCCCCAGCATTTT.

This clonotype has a count of ten or more. The chain is built from TRBV12-3 or TRBV12-4 and TRBJ2-7, with TRBD2 matching 10 bases. The CDR3 spans 14 residues. The V segment lost 6 bases and the J segment 3 bases; nucleotides outside the gene matches: 5. CDR3 in DNA: TGTGCCAGCAGCCGGACTAGCGGTGTCTACGAGCAGTACTTC. Translation gives CASSRTSGVYEQYF.

This clonotype was found many times. The genes are TRBV12-3 or TRBV12-4 and TRBJ2-5, with TRBD1 matching over 7 bases. V was clipped by 6 bases and J by 5 bases; unmatched bases: 12. This CDR3 has 15 residues. CDR3 protein: CASSSRQGERETQYF. The CDR3 nucleotides read TGTGCCAGCAGCTCGCGACAGGGAGAGAGGGAGACCCAGTACTTC.

The chain is built from TRBV24-1 and TRBJ2-1; 8 positions match TRBD2. The CDR3 runs 15 residues. With 0 bases clipped from V and 7 bases from J, the junction kept 4 bases outside the gene matches. The germline V gene encodes CDR1 KGHDR and CDR2 SFDVKD. The CDR3 loop reads CATSDLPAGENEQFF. The DNA of the CDR3 is TGTGCCACCAGTGATTTGCCAGCGGGAGAAAATGAGCAGTTCTTC.

With respect to this clonotype: At one of its ends the junction is not consistent with the germline gene, which may arise from a read error. This chain links TRBV27 with TRBJ2-4, with 12 nucleotides matching TRBD2. The last part of the DNA fits TRBJ2-5 better; the J call may be wrong. The CDR3 covers 15 residues. CDR1 and CDR2 (germline): MNHEY, SMNVEV (reference sequence). CDR3 sequence reads: CANSSWTSGTETQYF. The CDR3 nucleotides are TGTGCCAACAGTTCCTGGACTAGCGGGACTGAGACCCAGTACTTC.

The rearrangement uses TRBV20-1 and TRBJ1-1, with a possible D match to TRBD1 (5 bases). Germline-derived CDR1 and CDR2 are DFQATT and SNEGSKA (reference sequence). CDR3 length: 12 amino acids. Trimming removed 0 bases from V and 5 bases from J, with 7 bases in between. The CDR3 coding sequence is TGCAGTGCTAGAGAAGGGGAGACTGAAGCTTTCTTT. It encodes CSAREGETEAFF.

This chain uses TRBV25-1 with TRBJ1-1; D unclear. V lost 1 base, J lost 9 bases, and 12 bases lay in between. Germline CDR1 MGHDK, CDR2 SYGVNS. The CDR3 has 13 amino acids. CDR3 in amino acids: CASSEFDFLKAFF. The CDR3 DNA follows: TGTGCCAGCAGTGAATTTGACTTCCTGAAAGCTTTCTTT.

The sample holds many counts of this clonotype. The V and J genes are TRBV5-1 and TRBJ2-1; unclear D gene. The CDR3 spans 14 residues. The germline gives CDR1 SGHRS, CDR2 YFSETQ. Trimming took off 5 bases at V and 5 bases at J, with 14 bases between the two ends. The CDR3 DNA follows: TGCGCCAGCAGTTTAAGCCCAACCAACAATGAGCAGTTCTTC. It codes for CASSLSPTNNEQFF.

The rearrangement links TRBV7-2 to TRBJ2-5, with D possibly matching TRBD2 (6 bases). There are 18 residues in the CDR3. Deletions cut 1 base from V and 5 bases from J, with 23 bases between. CDR1 SGHTA and CDR2 FQGNSA come from the germline V gene. The CDR3 reads CASSLGDSAGNFEETQYF. The CDR3 bases are TGTGCCAGCAGCTTAGGGGACTCCGCGGGAAATTTCGAGGAGACCCAGTACTTC.

The V call is TRBV4-1, the J call TRBJ2-4; D is perhaps TRBD1 or TRBD2 (5 bases each). The DNA end is more similar to TRBJ2-7, so the J call may be wrong. The CDR3 spans 15 residues. Germline V lookup: CDR1 MGHRA, CDR2 YSYEKL. The CDR3 coding sequence is TGCGCCAGCAGCCAAGTAGAGGGGATCCCCTACGAGCAGTACTTC. Translating gives CASSQVEGIPYEQYF.

The chain is built from TRBV9 and TRBJ2-5, with 11 positions matching TRBD2. Germline lookup yields CDR1 SGDLS and CDR2 YYNGEE. The CDR3 extends over 16 amino acids. After removal of 4 bases from V and 5 bases from J, the junction contained 10 bases not matched to a gene. This chain's CDR3 is CASSTYSGRAWETQYF. The CDR3 nucleotides read TGTGCCAGCAGCACCTATAGCGGGAGGGCCTGGGAGACCCAGTACTTC.

V and J are TRBV29-1 and TRBJ2-1, with 14 bases fitting TRBD2. Germline-derived CDR1 and CDR2 are SQVTM and ANQGSEA. The CDR3 sequence is 20 residues long. Trimming took 1 base from V and 0 from J; bases not matched to a gene: 11. CDR3 protein: CSVEALTGTSGSSSYNEQFF. The CDR3 coding sequence is TGCAGCGTTGAAGCCCTTACCGGGACTAGCGGGAGCAGCTCCTACAATGAGCAGTTCTTC.

The CDR3, as DNA: TGTGCCAGCAGGCTGGGGACCTCAACCTACGAGCAGTACTTC. It yields the protein CASRLGTSTYEQYF. The chain couples TRBV2 to TRBJ2-7, with D perhaps matching TRBD1 or TRBD2 (5 bases each). CDR3 size: 14 residues. V shed 6 bases and J shed 2 bases, with 14 bases lying between them. Germline CDR1 is SNHLY and CDR2 is FYNNEI.

The gene calls are TRBV25-1 and TRBJ1-4; weak D call: TRBD1 (6 bases). The germline V gene has CDR1 MGHDK and CDR2 SYGVNS. The CDR3 totals 18 residues. Trimming removed 0 bases at V and 0 bases at J, with 14 bases between. This CDR3 reads CASSEYTTGPATNEKLFF. The DNA for the CDR3 is TGTGCCAGCAGTGAATACACGACAGGCCCAGCAACTAATGAAAAACTGTTTTTT.

This clonotype was recorded at least ten times. This sequence joins TRBV12-3 or TRBV12-4 and TRBJ1-4, with 7 positions matching TRBD1. Trimming removed 6 bases from V and 4 bases from J; junction bases left unmatched: 5. This CDR3 comprises 14 residues. The CDR3 region is CASSRQGGNEKLFF. CDR3 nucleotide sequence: TGTGCCAGCAGCCGACAGGGTGGTAATGAAAAACTGTTTTTT.

V usage is TRBV7-8 and J usage is TRBJ2-3; D is unresolved. The CDR3 runs to 14 residues. V lost 0 bases, J lost 2 bases, and 6 bases lay in between. CDR1 SGHVS and CDR2 FQNEAQ come from the germline V gene. The CDR3 coding sequence is TGTGCCAGCAGCTTAGCGCCTGTCACAGATACGCAGTATTTT. Translating gives CASSLAPVTDTQYF.

This clonotype was seen ten or more times. Written as DNA, the CDR3 is TGCAGCCCCCTTAGGGGGAGTTTGGTAGAGACCCAGTACTTC. Protein: CSPLRGSLVETQYF. The V gene is TRBV29-1, the J gene TRBJ2-5, with TRBD1 as a possible D gene (6 bases). Germline assignment: CDR1 SQVTM and CDR2 ANQGSEA. V was trimmed by 8 bases and J by 4 bases, leaving 20 bases between them. This CDR3 region has 14 residues.